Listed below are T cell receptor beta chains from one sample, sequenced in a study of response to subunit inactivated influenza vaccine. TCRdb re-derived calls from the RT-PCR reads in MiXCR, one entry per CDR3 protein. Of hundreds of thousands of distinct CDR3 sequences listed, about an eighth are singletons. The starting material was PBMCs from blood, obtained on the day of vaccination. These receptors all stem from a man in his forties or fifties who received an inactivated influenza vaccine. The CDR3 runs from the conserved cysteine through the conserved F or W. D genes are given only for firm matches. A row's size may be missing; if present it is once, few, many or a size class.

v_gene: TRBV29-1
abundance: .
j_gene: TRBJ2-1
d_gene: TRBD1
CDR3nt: TGCAGCGTGAGGACAGGGGGAACAGATTCCTACAATGAGCAGTTCTTC
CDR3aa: CSVRTGGTDSYNEQFF

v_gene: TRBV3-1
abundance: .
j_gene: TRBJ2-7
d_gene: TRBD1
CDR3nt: TGTGCCAGCAGCCAACCCCGGACAGGCGAGCAGTACTTC
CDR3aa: CASSQPRTGEQYF

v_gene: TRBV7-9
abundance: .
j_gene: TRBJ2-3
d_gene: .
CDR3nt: TGTGCCAGCAGCAATAGTATTAGCACAGATACGCAGTATTTT
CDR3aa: CASSNSISTDTQYF

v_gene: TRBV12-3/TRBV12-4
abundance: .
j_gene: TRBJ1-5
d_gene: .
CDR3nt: TGTGCCAGCACCCCGGGAGTTAGCAATCAGCCCCAGCATTTT
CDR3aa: CASTPGVSNQPQHF

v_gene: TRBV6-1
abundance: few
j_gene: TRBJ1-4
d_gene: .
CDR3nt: TGTGCCAGCAGTGTTGGATCAAGCGAAAAACTGTTTTTT
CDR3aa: CASSVGSSEKLFF

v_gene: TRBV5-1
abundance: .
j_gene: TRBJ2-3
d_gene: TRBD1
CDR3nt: TGCGCCGGAAACCAGGGACAGCTCACAGATACGCAGTATTTT
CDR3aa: CAGNQGQLTDTQYF

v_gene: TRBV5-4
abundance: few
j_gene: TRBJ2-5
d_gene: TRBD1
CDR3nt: TGTGCCAGCAGTCGTCCCGGGACAGTTCAAGAGACCCAGTACTTC
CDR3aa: CASSRPGTVQETQYF

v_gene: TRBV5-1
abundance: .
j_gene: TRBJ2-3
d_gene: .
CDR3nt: TGCGCCAGCAGCTTCACTGGGGGGGGCGTCACAGATACGCAGTATTTT
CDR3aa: CASSFTGGGVTDTQYF

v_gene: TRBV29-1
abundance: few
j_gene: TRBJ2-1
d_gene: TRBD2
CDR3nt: TGCAGCGTTGTAGGACTAGCTTGGAATGAGCAGTTCTTC
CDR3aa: CSVVGLAWNEQFF

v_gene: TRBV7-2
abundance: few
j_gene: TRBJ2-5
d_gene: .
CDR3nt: TGTGCCAGCAGCTTGAGTATAGAGACCCAGTACTTC
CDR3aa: CASSLSIETQYF

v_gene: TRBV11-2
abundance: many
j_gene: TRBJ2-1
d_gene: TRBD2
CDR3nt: TGTGCCAGCACTGCGCGGACTAGCGGGTACAATGAGCAGTTCTTC
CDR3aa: CASTARTSGYNEQFF

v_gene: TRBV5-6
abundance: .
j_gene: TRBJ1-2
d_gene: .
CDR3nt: TGTGCCAGCAGCTTGTTCTCCAACTATGGCTACACCTTC
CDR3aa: CASSLFSNYGYTF

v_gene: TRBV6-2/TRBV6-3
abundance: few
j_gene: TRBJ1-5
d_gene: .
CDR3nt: TGTGCCAGCAGTTACGAGGTGAACAATCAGCCCCAGCATTTT
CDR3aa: CASSYEVNNQPQHF

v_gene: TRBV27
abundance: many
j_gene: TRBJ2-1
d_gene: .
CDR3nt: TGTGCCAGCAGTTTATCGGGACGGAGCTCCTACAATGAGCAGTTCTTC
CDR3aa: CASSLSGRSSYNEQFF

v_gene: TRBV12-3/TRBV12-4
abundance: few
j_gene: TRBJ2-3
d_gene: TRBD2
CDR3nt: TGTGCCAGCACCTTAGCGGGAGTTCTGGCCTATACGCAGTATTTT
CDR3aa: CASTLAGVLAYTQYF

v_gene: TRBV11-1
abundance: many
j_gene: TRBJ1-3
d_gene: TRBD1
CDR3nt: TGTGCCAGCAGCTACCTTACCGGGACAGGCAGAAGCTCTGGAAACACCATATATTTT
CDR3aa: CASSYLTGTGRSSGNTIYF

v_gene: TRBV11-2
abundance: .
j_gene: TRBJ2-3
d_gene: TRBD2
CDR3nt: TGTGCCAGCAGCACAGGCACTAGCGGATCTAGCACAGATACGCAGTATTTT
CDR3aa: CASSTGTSGSSTDTQYF

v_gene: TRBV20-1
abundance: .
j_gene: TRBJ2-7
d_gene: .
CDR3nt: TGCAGTGCTAGAGGAATTAGACCCGCGGACTCCTACGAGCAGTACTTC
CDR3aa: CSARGIRPADSYEQYF

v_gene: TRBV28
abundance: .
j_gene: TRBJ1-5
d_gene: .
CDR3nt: TGTGCCAGCGTAGCGGCAGGGGCTCAGCCCCAGCATTTT
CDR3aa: CASVAAGAQPQHF

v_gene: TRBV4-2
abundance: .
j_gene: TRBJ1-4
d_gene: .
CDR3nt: TGTGCCAGCAGCCCGATCTCAACTAATGAAAAACTGTTTTTT
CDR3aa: CASSPISTNEKLFF

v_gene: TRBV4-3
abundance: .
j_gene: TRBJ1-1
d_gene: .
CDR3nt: TGCGCCAGCAGCCAAGATACCGGGGGGTACGCTTTCTTT
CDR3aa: CASSQDTGGYAFF

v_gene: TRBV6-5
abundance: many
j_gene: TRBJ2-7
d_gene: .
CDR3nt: TGTGCCAGCAGTTACGTACGTGCGGTACCCCCTTACGAGCAGTACTTC
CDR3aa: CASSYVRAVPPYEQYF

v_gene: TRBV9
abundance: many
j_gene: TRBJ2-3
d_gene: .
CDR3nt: TGTGCCAGCAGCGTCTTGACAGCAGATACGCAGTATTTT
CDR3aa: CASSVLTADTQYF

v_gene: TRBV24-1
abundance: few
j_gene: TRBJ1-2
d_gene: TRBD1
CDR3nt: TGTGCCACCAGCCCCGGGACAGTCAACTATGGCTACACCTTC
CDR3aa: CATSPGTVNYGYTF

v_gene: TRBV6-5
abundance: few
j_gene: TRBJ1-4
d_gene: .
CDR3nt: TGTGCCAGCAGCACGGGTAATGAAAAACTGTTTTTT
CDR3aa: CASSTGNEKLFF

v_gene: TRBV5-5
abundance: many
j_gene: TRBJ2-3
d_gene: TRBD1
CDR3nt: TGTGCCAGCAGCCAGAGTGGACAGGGATTGGGTACGCAGTATTTT
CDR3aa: CASSQSGQGLGTQYF

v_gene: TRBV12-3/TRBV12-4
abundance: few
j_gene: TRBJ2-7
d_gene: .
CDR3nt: TGTGCCAGCAGTTTAATCGAGCAGTACTTC
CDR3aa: CASSLIEQYF

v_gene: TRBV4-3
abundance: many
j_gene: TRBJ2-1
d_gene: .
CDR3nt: TGCGCCAGCAGCCACGGAACCTCCGCCTCCTACAATGAGCAGTTCTTC
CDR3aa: CASSHGTSASYNEQFF

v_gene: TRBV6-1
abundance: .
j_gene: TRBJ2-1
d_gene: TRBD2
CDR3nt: TGTGCCAGCAGTGAAGAGGTTAGCGGGGCCTTTAAGGTGGATGAGCAGTTCTTC
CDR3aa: CASSEEVSGAFKVDEQFF

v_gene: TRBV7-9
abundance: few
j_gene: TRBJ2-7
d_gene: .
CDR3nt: TGTGCCAGCAGCTTAGAATGGGGGACCACCTCTTTC
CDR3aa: CASSLEWGTTSF

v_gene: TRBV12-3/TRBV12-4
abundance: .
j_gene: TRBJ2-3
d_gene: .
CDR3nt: TGTGCCAGCAGTTTAAGCGGAGCGGCGACGCAGTATTTT
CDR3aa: CASSLSGAATQYF

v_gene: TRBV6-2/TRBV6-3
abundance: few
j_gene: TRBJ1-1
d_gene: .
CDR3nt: TGTGCCAGCTCCCATTACACTGAAGCTTTCTTT
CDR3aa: CASSHYTEAFF

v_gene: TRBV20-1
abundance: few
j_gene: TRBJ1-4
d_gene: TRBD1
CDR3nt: TGCAGTGCTACAGGGGGGCGGGAAAAACTGTTTTTT
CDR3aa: CSATGGREKLFF

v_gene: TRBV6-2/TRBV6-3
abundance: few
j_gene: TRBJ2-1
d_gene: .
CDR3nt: TGTGCCAGCAGTTACTCTACAGGGTGGAATGAGCAGTTCTTC
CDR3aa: CASSYSTGWNEQFF

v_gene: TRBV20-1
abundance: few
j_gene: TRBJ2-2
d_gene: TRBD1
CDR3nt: TGCAGTGCTAGACCAGGACAGGGGCAAGGGGTGACCGGGGAGCTGTTTTTT
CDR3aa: CSARPGQGQGVTGELFF

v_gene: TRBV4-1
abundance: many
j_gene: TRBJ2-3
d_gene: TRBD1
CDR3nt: TGCGCCAGCAGCCAAGATCGTTCCTGGGGGACAGGAGATACAGCAAGTACAGATACGCAGTATTTT
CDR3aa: CASSQDRSWGTGDTASTDTQYF

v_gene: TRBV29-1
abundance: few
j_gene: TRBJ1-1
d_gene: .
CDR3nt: TGCAGCGTTGCTTTGAACCTGAACACTGAAGCTTTCTTT
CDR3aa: CSVALNLNTEAFF

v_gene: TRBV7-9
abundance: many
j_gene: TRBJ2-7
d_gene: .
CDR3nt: TGTGCCAGCAGCCAATCGGCGGGTTTCGGGCGGGAGCAGTACTTC
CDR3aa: CASSQSAGFGREQYF

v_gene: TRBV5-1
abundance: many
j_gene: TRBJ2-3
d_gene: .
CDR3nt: TGCGCCAGCAGCTTGGGGGGGACTCGAAGCACAGATACGCAGTATTTT
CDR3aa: CASSLGGTRSTDTQYF

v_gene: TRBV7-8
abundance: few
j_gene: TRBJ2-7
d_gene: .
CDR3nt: TGTGCCAGCAGCTTATCCTATCGGGGGAGCTACGAGCAGTACTTC
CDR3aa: CASSLSYRGSYEQYF

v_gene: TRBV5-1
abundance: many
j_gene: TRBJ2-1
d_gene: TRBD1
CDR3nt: TGCGCCAGCAGCCCTTGGCCCGGGACAGGATCCTACAATGAGCAGTTCTTC
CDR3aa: CASSPWPGTGSYNEQFF

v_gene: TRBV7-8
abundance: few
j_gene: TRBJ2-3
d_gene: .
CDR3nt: TGTGCCAGCAGCTTAGCGGAGGGAGATACGCAGTATTTT
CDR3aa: CASSLAEGDTQYF

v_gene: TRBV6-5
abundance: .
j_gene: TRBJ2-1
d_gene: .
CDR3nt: TGTGCCAGCAGTTACGGGGGACTCCTAGGGGCTGAGCAGTTCTTC
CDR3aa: CASSYGGLLGAEQFF

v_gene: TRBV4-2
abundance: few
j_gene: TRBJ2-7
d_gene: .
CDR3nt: TGTGCCAGCAGCCAAGAGTCGTCAGGGGCGGGATGGGAGCAGTACTTC
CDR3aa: CASSQESSGAGWEQYF

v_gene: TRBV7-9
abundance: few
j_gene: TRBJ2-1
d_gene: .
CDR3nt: TGTGCCAGCACAGGGGATGAGCAGTTCTTC
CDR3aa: CASTGDEQFF

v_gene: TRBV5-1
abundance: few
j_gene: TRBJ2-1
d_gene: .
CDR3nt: TGCGCCAGCAGCTGGAGTGCCGGTGAGCAGTTCTTC
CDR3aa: CASSWSAGEQFF

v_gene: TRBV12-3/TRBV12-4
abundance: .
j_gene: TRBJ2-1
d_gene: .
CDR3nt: TGTGCCAGCAGTCTCGGGGGCTGGAATGAGCAGTTCTTC
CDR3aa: CASSLGGWNEQFF

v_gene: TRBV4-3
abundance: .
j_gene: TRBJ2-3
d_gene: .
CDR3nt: TGCGCCAGCAGCGAAAGGACAGACACAGATACGCAGTATTTT
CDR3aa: CASSERTDTDTQYF

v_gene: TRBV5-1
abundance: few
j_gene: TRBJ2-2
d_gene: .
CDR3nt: TGCGCCAGCAGCTTGAGTCAGGGACCCGGGGAGCTGTTTTTT
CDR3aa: CASSLSQGPGELFF

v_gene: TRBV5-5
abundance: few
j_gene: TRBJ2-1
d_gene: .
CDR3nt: TGTGCCAGCAGCTTGTACCGGAGCTCCTACAATGAGCAGTTCTTC
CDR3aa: CASSLYRSSYNEQFF

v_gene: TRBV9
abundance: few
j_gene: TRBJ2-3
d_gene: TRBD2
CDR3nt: TGTGCCAGCAGCCCCCAAGAGGGAGGGGCTGATACGCAGTATTTT
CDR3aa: CASSPQEGGADTQYF

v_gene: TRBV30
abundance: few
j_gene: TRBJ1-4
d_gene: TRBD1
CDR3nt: TGTGCCTGGAACAAGGGACAGGGTGAAAAACTGTTTTTT
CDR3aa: CAWNKGQGEKLFF

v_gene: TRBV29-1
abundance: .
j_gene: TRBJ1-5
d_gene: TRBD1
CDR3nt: TGCAGCGTGAGTGCCGGGACAGGGGTTCAGCCCCAGCATTTT
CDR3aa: CSVSAGTGVQPQHF

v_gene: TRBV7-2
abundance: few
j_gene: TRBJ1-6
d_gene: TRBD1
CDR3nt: TGTGCCAGCAGCACAGGACAGGGGGAAAATTCACCCCTCCACTTT
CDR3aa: CASSTGQGENSPLHF

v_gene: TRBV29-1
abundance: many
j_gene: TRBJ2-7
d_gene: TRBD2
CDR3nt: TGCAGCGTTGGGGCGGGAGGAATTCGGTACGAGCAGTACTTC
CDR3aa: CSVGAGGIRYEQYF